Listed below are T cell receptor beta chains from one sample, sequenced in a study of breast tumors, draining lymph nodes, adjacent tissues. TCRdb recomputed calls from the multiplex PCR reads with MiXCR, one row per CDR3 protein. The table lists approximately 200,000 distinct CDR3 sequences, 30% to 40% of them singletons, with about 4.5% in the top ten. Material: axillary lymph node tissue. These TCRs come from a female donor with breast cancer. Some clones in this sample may be carry-over from other donors' samples. CDR3s include the opening cysteine and the closing phenylalanine or tryptophan. D genes are given only for firm matches. Not all rows give a size; the values are once, few, many and, for expanded clones, a class.

>TRBD2|many|TRBJ2-2|TRBV19
CASSRGTSGSGELFF
TGTGCCAGTAGTAGGGGGACTAGCGGGAGTGGGGAGCTGTTTTTT
>NA|many|TRBJ2-7|TRBV20-1
CSASTSSYEQYF
TGCAGTGCGTCGACTAGCTCCTACGAGCAGTACTTC
>NA|many|TRBJ1-6|TRBV2
CASRDTQSSYNSPLHF
TGTGCCAGCAGGGACACCCAAAGCTCCTATAATTCACCCCTCCACTTT
>TRBD1|many|TRBJ1-4|TRBV4-1
CASSPGGALLVQFF
TGCGCCAGCAGCCCAGGGGGGGCCCTCTTGGTTCAGTTTTTT
>TRBD2|many|TRBJ2-3|TRBV5-8
CASSFGLASSTDTQYF
TGTGCCAGCAGCTTCGGACTAGCCTCTAGCACAGATACGCAGTATTTT
>TRBD1|few|TRBJ1-1|TRBV7-8
CASSFDRGLPEAFF
TGTGCCAGCAGCTTCGACAGGGGGCTTCCTGAAGCTTTCTTT
>NA|many|TRBJ2-7|TRBV6-2/TRBV6-3
CASSGLSYEQYF
TGTGCCAGCAGTGGTCTTAGTTACGAGCAGTACTTC
>NA|many|TRBJ1-5|TRBV12-3/TRBV12-4
CASSLQINQPQHF
TGTGCCAGCAGCCTTCAAATCAATCAGCCCCAGCATTTT
>NA|many|TRBJ1-5|TRBV3-1
CASSQDVSNQPQHF
TGTGCCAGCAGCCAAGATGTGAGCAATCAGCCCCAGCATTTT
>TRBD2|few|TRBJ2-3|TRBV5-1
CASRGRTSTDTQYF
TGCGCCAGCCGCGGGAGGACTAGCACAGATACGCAGTATTTT
>TRBD2|NA|TRBJ2-5|TRBV18
CASSPGGGVQPQYF
TGTGCCAGCTCCCCCGGGGGAGGGGTTCAGCCCCAGTACTTC
>NA|NA|TRBJ2-3|TRBV18
CASSPPVHGRGTDTQYF
TGTGCCAGCTCACCACCGGTTCATGGACGGGGCACAGATACGCAGTATTTT
>NA|many|TRBJ2-7|TRBV5-5
CASSIRGLLREQYF
TGTGCCAGCAGCATACGGGGACTTTTGCGGGAGCAGTACTTC
>NA|many|TRBJ2-6|TRBV10-3
CAIRDSSGANVLTF
TGTGCCATCAGGGACAGTTCTGGGGCCAACGTCCTGACTTTC
>NA|NA|TRBJ1-4|TRBV7-3
CASSPQAGRMNEKLFF
TGTGCCAGCAGCCCACAAGCGGGCAGGATGAATGAAAAACTGTTTTTT
>NA|NA|TRBJ1-5|TRBV6-2/TRBV6-3
CASRLVQPQHF
TGTGCCAGCAGGTTGGTCCAGCCCCAGCATTTT
>TRBD2|few|TRBJ2-1|TRBV9
CASSFLAGSFNEQFF
TGTGCCAGCAGCTTCCTAGCGGGGAGTTTCAATGAGCAGTTCTTC
>NA|NA|TRBJ1-5|TRBV7-2
CASSLGTGDNQPQHF
TGTGCCAGCAGCCTAGGGACGGGGGATAATCAGCCCCAGCATTTT
>NA|many|TRBJ1-5|TRBV7-8
CASSPRRYSNQPQHF
TGTGCCAGCAGCCCCCGAAGGTATAGCAATCAGCCCCAGCATTTT
>TRBD1|many|TRBJ1-2|TRBV19
CASGTGSFDGYTF
TGTGCCAGCGGGACAGGGAGTTTCGATGGCTACACCTTC
>TRBD1|NA|TRBJ2-5|TRBV28
CASSLFGRWSPDRGETQYF
TGTGCCAGCAGTTTATTTGGGAGGTGGTCACCGGACAGGGGAGAGACCCAGTACTTC
>TRBD1|many|TRBJ1-6|TRBV25-1
CASSGLQGAPLHF
TGTGCCAGCAGTGGCCTCCAGGGGGCACCCCTCCACTTT
>TRBD1|many|TRBJ2-7|TRBV15
CATSQGAAYEQYF
TGTGCCACCTCACAGGGGGCGGCCTACGAGCAGTACTTC
>NA|many|TRBJ1-6|TRBV30
CAWSSSYNSPLHF
TGTGCCTGGAGTAGCTCCTATAATTCACCCCTCCACTTT
>TRBD2|many|TRBJ2-3|TRBV2
CASSFSGSTDTQYF
TGTGCCAGCAGTTTTAGCGGGAGTACAGATACGCAGTATTTT
>NA|many|TRBJ2-1|TRBV7-8
CASSLGPYQNEQFF
TGTGCCAGCAGCTTAGGACCCTACCAGAATGAGCAGTTCTTC
>NA|many|TRBJ1-4|TRBV5-5
CASSLNRWGNEKLFF
TGTGCCAGCAGCTTAAATCGATGGGGTAATGAAAAACTGTTTTTT
>NA|many|TRBJ2-5|TRBV30
CAWRLEPETQYF
TGTGCCTGGAGACTAGAGCCCGAGACCCAGTACTTC
>TRBD1|NA|TRBJ2-2|TRBV15
CATSSLDRGRVGELFF
TGTGCCACCAGCAGTTTGGACAGGGGGCGAGTCGGGGAGCTGTTTTTT
>NA|many|TRBJ2-5|TRBV24-1
CATSDLGRGQETQYF
TGTGCCACCAGTGATTTGGGCAGGGGTCAAGAGACCCAGTACTTC
>TRBD1|many|TRBJ1-5|TRBV19
CASRTGQGAAMGNQPQHF
TGTGCCAGTAGAACGGGACAGGGGGCCGCTATGGGCAATCAGCCCCAGCATTTT
>NA|NA|TRBJ1-1|TRBV19
CASSSGTEAFF
TGTGCCAGTAGTAGTGGTACTGAAGCTTTCTTT
>NA|NA|TRBJ1-5|TRBV6-5
CAGSYGSGDNQPQHF
TGTGCCGGCAGTTACGGGTCAGGGGACAATCAGCCCCAGCATTTT
>NA|many|TRBJ1-5|TRBV28
CASSLWNQPQHF
TGTGCCAGCAGTTTATGGAATCAGCCCCAGCATTTT
>TRBD1|NA|TRBJ1-6|TRBV11-2
CASSSRGPGTASPLHF
TGTGCCAGCAGCTCGAGAGGCCCCGGGACAGCTTCACCCCTCCACTTT
>TRBD1|many|TRBJ2-5|TRBV20-1
CSVSVGGTGKETQYF
TGCAGTGTCTCCGTGGGCGGGACAGGGAAAGAGACCCAGTACTTC
>TRBD2|once|TRBJ2-3|TRBV2
CASSYYARGGGTDTQYF
TGTGCCAGCAGTTACTACGCGCGGGGGGGGGGCACAGATACGCAGTATTTT
>NA|many|TRBJ2-5|TRBV15
CATTPRRGQETQYF
TGTGCCACCACCCCGCGGAGGGGGCAAGAGACCCAGTACTTC
>TRBD1|many|TRBJ1-2|TRBV19
CASYAGTGIVGYTF
TGTGCCAGTTATGCCGGGACAGGGATAGTCGGCTACACCTTC
>NA|NA|TRBJ1-2|TRBV6-5
CASSRGRVSGYTF
TGCGCCAGCAGTCGGGGCAGGGTTAGTGGCTACACCTTC